This T cell receptor (beta chain) was recovered during a study of post-analysis software for immune sequencing data (dated by TCRdb to about 2015). Study-wide context: The recorded disease courses included relapsing-remitting, secondary progressive and progressive-relapsing multiple sclerosis, and some patients had no subtype annotation. A subset of samples was prepared in parallel using single-end sample barcoding, then pooled and co-amplified after Illumina adapter ligation. The patient repertoires were compared against approximately ten previously published healthy control repertoires obtained from donors aged about 6 to 26 years.

To demonstrate the VDJtools post-analysis software, TCR beta repertoires were profiled from the peripheral blood of about a dozen young patients with multiple sclerosis. Multiple sclerosis patients were children and adolescents aged 6 to 15 years. General study outcomes and caveats: The control group was slightly older than the multiple sclerosis patient group. Direct clustering with F measure revealed strong co-clustering of samples prepared in the same batch, which led to a batch-effect correction. Significantly lower normalized Chao1 diversity was found in multiple sclerosis patients than in controls, suggesting substantial peripheral T-cell clonal expansion.

Library construction relied on PCR. The sequencing machine was an Illumina HiSeq 2500. To reduce PCR and sequencing biases, unique molecular identifiers were built into the TCR beta cDNA libraries. Approximately 500,000 cDNA molecules were obtained per 1 to 10 million input T cells, so each molecule approximated one T cell. The patient libraries were prepared and sequenced using the same protocol as the earlier healthy control dataset. Within a given batch, samples were prepared together, multiplexed and sequenced on the same HiSeq lane. As for the authors' bioinformatics: MIGEC was used to process the raw barcoded reads, and molecular identifier groups with only a single read were discarded before consensus assembly and CDR3 extraction. VDJtools was used for post-analysis of the clonotype tables, and diversity was normalized by down-sampling every dataset to the size of the smallest sample. To correct batch-related cross-sample contamination, repertoire overlap clustering matched CDR3 amino acid sequences but not nucleotide sequences. TCRdb reprocessed the public reads (quality trimming at Q25 with fastp, clone calling with MiXCR) and kept in-frame beta chains. Rows with one shared CDR3 protein collapse into an entry with the most common genes and DNA. The V and J calls follow TCRdb's processing rather than the paper's. For this sample the table gives roughly 670,000 distinct CDR3 sequences, of which 55% to 60% were detected only once. The ten largest clones capture 11% of the sample.

This clonotype has more than one count but fewer than ten. Its cognate antigen has yet to be identified. Within one base of it there is no much larger clone, and no base qualities were kept. The sequenced material came from blood. The TCR originated in a girl aged 2-15 years with multiple sclerosis.

The CDR3 in this case is CASSPTSASSYEQYF. The nucleotide sequence is TGTGCCAGCAGCCCAACTAGCGCCAGCTCCTACGAGCAGTACTTC. The rearranged segments are TRBV9 and TRBJ2-7, and 7 junctional nucleotides match TRBD2. The germline V end is reduced by 4 bases and the J end by 0 bases; junction bases left unmatched: 7. Including the terminal cysteine and phenylalanine, the CDR3 comprises 15 residues. Kept here is only the CDR3 DNA, which spans 45 bases and is read in frame from base 1. In the germline V gene, CDR1 corresponds to SGDLS and CDR2 to YYNGEE.